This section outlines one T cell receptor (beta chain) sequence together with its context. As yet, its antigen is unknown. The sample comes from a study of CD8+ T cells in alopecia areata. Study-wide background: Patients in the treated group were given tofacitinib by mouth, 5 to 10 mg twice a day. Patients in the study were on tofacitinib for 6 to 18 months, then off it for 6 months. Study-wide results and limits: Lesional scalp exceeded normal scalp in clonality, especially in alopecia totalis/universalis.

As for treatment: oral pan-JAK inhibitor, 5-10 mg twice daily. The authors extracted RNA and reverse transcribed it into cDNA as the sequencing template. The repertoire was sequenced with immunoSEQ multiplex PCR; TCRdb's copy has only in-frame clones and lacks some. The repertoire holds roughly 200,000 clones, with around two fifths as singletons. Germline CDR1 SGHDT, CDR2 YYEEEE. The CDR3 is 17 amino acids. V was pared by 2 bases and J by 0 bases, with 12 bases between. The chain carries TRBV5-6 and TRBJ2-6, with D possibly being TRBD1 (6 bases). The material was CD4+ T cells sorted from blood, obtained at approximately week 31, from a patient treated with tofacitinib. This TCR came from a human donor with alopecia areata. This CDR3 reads CASSLKTGSSGANVLTF. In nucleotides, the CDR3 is TGTGCCAGCAGCTTAAAAACAGGGTCCTCTGGGGCCAACGTCCTGACTTTC.